This passage covers 26 T cell receptor beta chains from one sample sequenced in a study of T cells after yellow fever vaccination. TCRdb fed the 5' RACE reads into MiXCR, producing one record per CDR3 protein. The profile covers 500,000 to 650,000 distinct CDR3 sequences, with approximately 16% appearing a single time and approximately 15% taken by the ten largest. Source: PBMCs, taken about 5 days after the first yellow fever vaccination. Every receptor here comes from a man aged 18 to 29 who received the YFV17D yellow fever vaccine.

The CDR3 loop reads CASSDSGRGITDTQYF. The CDR3 DNA reads as TGTGCCAGCAGTGACTCGGGGCGGGGGATCACAGATACGCAGTATTTT. The chain uses TRBV6-4 and TRBJ2-3; TRBD2 matches 7 bases. V was pared by 0 bases and J by 2 bases, with 5 bases of the junction left unmatched. The germline gives CDR1 MRHNA, CDR2 SNTAGT. The CDR3 spans 16 residues.

The chain joins TRBV2 to TRBJ2-7, with D possibly matching TRBD2 (5 bases). V was pared by 2 bases and J by 0 bases, with 17 bases between. The CDR3 runs to 17 residues. In germline, CDR1 is SNHLY, CDR2 FYNNEI. CDR3 protein: CASSEPPLTTSSYEQYF. CDR3 nucleotide sequence: TGTGCCAGCAGTGAACCCCCCCTGACTACGAGCTCCTACGAGCAGTACTTC. The whole variable domain, remainder taken from reference TRBV2 and TRBJ2-7, is EPEVTQTPSHQVTQMGQEVILRCVPISNHLYFYWYRQILGQKVEFLVSFYNNEISEKSEIFDDQFSVERPDGSNFTLKIRSTKLEDSAMYFCASSEPPLTTSSYEQYFGPGTRLTVT.

This clonotype was recorded once. V gene TRBV2 combines with J gene TRBJ1-2, with D possibly being TRBD1 (5 bases). This CDR3 has 16 residues. With 7 bases removed from V and 5 bases from J, the gap between germline ends came to 23 bases. CDR1 SNHLY and CDR2 FYNNEI come from the germline V gene. The DNA for the CDR3 is TGTGCCAGCACGGGCCCAGGGATTTGGCCTCGTTATGGCTACACCTTC. It is translated as CASTGPGIWPRYGYTF.

This clonotype was observed once. The chain recombines TRBV20-1 with TRBJ2-3; 8 nucleotides match TRBD2. V dropped 4 bases and J dropped 6; count of bases not matched to a gene: 6. CDR3 length: 13 residues. Germline lookup yields CDR1 DFQATT and CDR2 SNEGSKA (reference sequence). The CDR3 bases are TGCAGTGCTACCGGGGGGGCGGGCGATACGCAGTATTTT. Its translation is CSATGGAGDTQYF.

The rearrangement joins TRBV15 to TRBJ2-7; maybe TRBD1 (6 bases). V was trimmed by 0 bases and J by 1 base, leaving 13 bases between them. CDR1 LNHNV and CDR2 YYDKDF come from the germline V gene (reference sequence). The CDR3 length is 16 residues. CDR3: CATSRDAGVGSYEQYV. Written as DNA, the CDR3 is TGTGCCACCAGCAGAGATGCAGGGGTGGGGTCCTACGAGCAGTACGTC.

This clonotype appeared a few times. The chain carries TRBV29-1 and TRBJ2-3; D not certain. Trimming cost V 6 bases and J 1 base, with 8 bases left between them. The CDR3 is 12 residues long. The germline gives CDR1 SQVTM, CDR2 ANQGSEA. CDR3 in DNA: TGCAGCGTCCTTTCACGCACAGATACGCAGTATTTT. The encoded protein is CSVLSRTDTQYF.

This clonotype was picked up one time. A single base separates this from a much larger clone, so it may be a read error. This chain joins TRBV2 and TRBJ1-4; 8 bases are a match to TRBD1. V lost 4 bases to trimming and J lost 5 bases; unmatched junction nucleotides: 3. CDR1 and CDR2 (germline): SNHLY, FYNNEI. CDR3 length equals 14 residues. CDR3 sequence: CASSGTGRNEKLFF. The CDR3 bases are TGTGCCAGCAGTGGGACAGGGAGAAATGAAAAACTGTTTTTT.

This clonotype was picked up many times. V and J are TRBV4-1 and TRBJ1-2, with a possible D match to TRBD1 (5 bases). The CDR3 consists of 15 residues. Germline-derived CDR1 and CDR2 are MGHRA and YSYEKL. V lost 0 bases, J lost 0 bases, and 8 bases lay in between. The CDR3 sequence: CASSQDPGANYGYTF. The CDR3 region has the DNA TGCGCCAGCAGCCAAGATCCGGGGGCTAACTATGGCTACACCTTC.

There are a few counts of this clonotype. The chain employs TRBV29-1 and TRBJ1-2; D unclear. The V gene lost 7 bases and the J gene lost 8 bases, with 8 bases spanning the gap. The CDR3 has 9 amino acids. Germline values: CDR1 SQVTM, CDR2 ANQGSEA. As DNA, the CDR3 is TGCAGCGCCCACAACGGCTACACCTTC. Translated, it gives CSAHNGYTF.

This clonotype was recorded a few times. This chain links TRBV12-3 or TRBV12-4 with TRBJ2-5; D remains ambiguous. The CDR3 sequence is 13 residues long. Trimming took off 5 bases at V and 7 bases at J, with 14 bases between the two ends. The CDR3 nucleotides are TGTGCCAGCAGTCCGACACGGCGTGGGACCCAGTACTTC. It codes for CASSPTRRGTQYF.

The CDR3 nucleotides read TGTGCCAGCAGCAAATCCGGGAGGCCAGATACGCAGTATTTT. This gives the protein CASSKSGRPDTQYF. The genes are TRBV28 and TRBJ2-3; 7 bases are a match to TRBD2. The CDR3 has 14 residues. Germline CDR1 and CDR2: MDHEN and SYDVKM. Trimming removed 6 bases from V and 4 bases from J; junction bases left unmatched: 7.

V gene TRBV4-2 combines with J gene TRBJ1-4; D uncertain. CDR3 length equals 14 residues. Trimming removed 4 bases from V and 4 bases from J, with 10 bases in between. Germline V gene sequence: CDR1 LGHNA, CDR2 YNFKEQ. Here the CDR3 DNA reads TGTGCCAGCAGCCCAGGTACCAGTAATGAAAAACTGTTTTTT. Its translation: CASSPGTSNEKLFF.

The genes are TRBV21-1 and TRBJ2-7; TRBD1, the table's D call, lacks a check against the DNA. TRBV21-1 is reported as a pseudogene. This CDR3 spans 15 amino acids. CDR3 DNA sequence: TGTGCCAGCAGCAAGAGTGTAGACAGAACCTACGAGCAGTACTTC. Translation: CASSKSVDRTYEQYF.

This rearrangement joins TRBV20-1 to TRBJ1-2; D ambiguous. V lost 3 bases, J lost 0 bases, and 11 bases lay in between. Per the germline V gene, CDR1 is DFQATT and CDR2 is SNEGSKA (reference sequence). This CDR3 has 14 amino acids. CDR3 amino acids: CSASWYGANYGYTF. The CDR3 DNA follows: TGCAGTGCTAGTTGGTACGGAGCTAACTATGGCTACACCTTC.

A few counts support this clonotype. This chain joins TRBV20-1 and TRBJ2-3, with D possibly matching TRBD1 (6 bases). Germline CDR1 is DFQATT and CDR2 is SNEGSKA (reference sequence). This CDR3 is 12 amino acids long. V gave up 5 bases and J gave up 3 bases, with 9 bases separating them. This CDR3 reads CSAAQGTDTQYF. DNA for the CDR3: TGCAGTGCTGCACAGGGTACAGATACGCAGTATTTT.

The rearrangement uses TRBV29-1 and TRBJ1-4, with TRBD1 identical over 10 bases. The germline V gene encodes CDR1 SQVTM and CDR2 ANQGSEA. The length of the CDR3 is 15 residues. Trimming at V came to 4 bases and at J to 0 bases, leaving 2 bases not matched to a gene. Here the CDR3 reads CSVGDRGATNEKLFF. CDR3 in DNA: TGCAGCGTTGGGGACAGGGGAGCAACTAATGAAAAACTGTTTTTT. Combining the CDR3 with reference TRBV29-1 and TRBJ1-4 gives the whole variable domain SAVISQKPSRDICQRGTSLTIQCQVDSQVTMMFWYRQQPGQSLTLIATANQGSEATYESGFVIDKFPISRPNLTFSTLTVSNMSPEDSSIYLCSVGDRGATNEKLFFGSGTQLSVL.

With regard to this clonotype: A much larger clone differs from this one at a single base, so this may be a read error. The V call is TRBV7-2, the J call TRBJ2-3; D is possibly TRBD2 (5 bases). The CDR3 runs to 14 residues. Deletions cut 1 base from V and 1 base from J, with 6 bases between. From germline, CDR1 is SGHTA and CDR2 FQGNSA. The CDR3 DNA sequence: TGTGCCAGCAGCTTAGACGGGGGCACAGATACGCAGTATTTT. Residues: CASSLDGGTDTQYF.

This sequence joins TRBV6-2 or TRBV6-3 and TRBJ1-5, with 9 bases identical to TRBD1. Germline V gene lookup returns CDR1 MNHEY and CDR2 SVGEGT. The CDR3 has 16 amino acids. V lost 5 bases to trimming and J lost 1 base; unmatched junction nucleotides: 6. In DNA, the CDR3 is TGTGCCAGCAGTCGCGTACAGGGGGCGAGCAATCAGCCCCAGCATTTT. Translation: CASSRVQGASNQPQHF.

The table lists this clonotype with a few counts. V is TRBV7-3 and J is TRBJ2-2; the D is unclear. The CDR3 totals 13 residues. CDR1 and CDR2 from the germline V gene are SGHTA and FQGTGA. V dropped 4 bases and J dropped 6 bases, with 9 bases sitting between them. Written as DNA, the CDR3 is TGTGCCAGCAGCTCCTCTAGTTCCGGGGAGCTGTTTTTT. Translating gives CASSSSSSGELFF.

This clonotype occurred many times. The rearrangement uses TRBV7-9 and TRBJ2-5; perhaps D is TRBD1 or TRBD2 (5 bases each). Germline V gene lookup returns CDR1 SEHNR and CDR2 FQNEAQ (reference sequence). V shed 5 bases and J shed 3 bases, with 10 bases lying between them. This CDR3 contains 13 residues. The CDR3 DNA sequence: TGTGCCAGCAGCCGGGACGTAGAAGAGACCCAGTACTTC. Translated: CASSRDVEETQYF.

This clonotype has only a few counts. The CDR3 DNA reads as TGTGCCAGCAGCATAACTCCAGGGAAGTTCTTC. It codes for CASSITPGKFF. V gene TRBV21-1 combines with J gene TRBJ2-1; TRBD1 is taken as the D call from the table, unchecked against the DNA. TRBV21-1 represents a pseudogene. The CDR3 length is 11 residues.

This clonotype has only a few counts. J is TRBJ2-7 and V is TRBV28; possibly TRBD2 for D (5 bases). The length of the CDR3 is 15 residues. Trimming stripped 6 bases from V and 4 bases from J, with 19 bases between. From germline, CDR1 is MDHEN and CDR2 SYDVKM. CDR3 sequence (DNA): TGTGCCAGCAGCCCCGGGGTGGTGAGGGCTTACGAGCAGTACGTC. Its translation is CASSPGVVRAYEQYV.

The V and J genes are TRBV4-3 and TRBJ2-3; either TRBD1 or TRBD2 may fit D (6 bases each). CDR1 is LGHNA and CDR2 is YSLEER in the germline V gene. V lost 5 bases to trimming and J lost 0 bases, with 21 bases between them. The CDR3 totals 18 residues. As DNA, the CDR3 is TGCGCCAGCAGCGCCGAGACCGGGGGCTTCTATAGCACAGATACGCAGTATTTT. As protein: CASSAETGGFYSTDTQYF.

V and J are TRBV19 and TRBJ1-2, with D possibly being TRBD1 (6 bases). V was pared by 4 bases and J by 8 bases, with 14 bases between. Germline CDR1 is LNHDA and CDR2 is SQIVND (reference sequence). The CDR3 contains 13 residues. Here the CDR3 DNA reads TGTGCCAGTAGTAGACAGGCCTCGGGAGGCTACACCTTC. Translated, it gives CASSRQASGGYTF. Variable domain in full (rest from reference TRBV19 and TRBJ1-2): DGGITQSPKYLFRKEGQNVTLSCEQNLNHDAMYWYRQDPGQGLRLIYYSQIVNDFQKGDIAEGYSVSREKKESFPLTVTSAQKNPTAFYLCASSRQASGGYTFGSGTRLTVV.

This clonotype occurred a few times. The chain recombines TRBV5-5 with TRBJ2-2; 16 nucleotides agree with TRBD2. CDR1 and CDR2 from the germline V gene are SGHKS and YYEKEE (reference sequence). After removal of 3 bases from V and 1 base from J, the junction contained 3 bases not matched to a gene. The CDR3 length is 18 residues. For the CDR3, the DNA is TGTGCCAGCAGCTGGGGACTAGCGGGGGGGAAGAACACCGGGGAGCTGTTTTTT. Translating it yields CASSWGLAGGKNTGELFF.

The rearrangement joins TRBV4-1 to TRBJ1-4; D gene uncertain. From germline, CDR1 is MGHRA and CDR2 YSYEKL. V lost 0 bases and J lost 7, with 6 bases in between. This CDR3 is 13 amino acids long. CDR3 sequence reads: CASSQEWAEKLFF. In DNA form, the CDR3 reads TGCGCCAGCAGCCAAGAATGGGCTGAAAAACTGTTTTTT.